These 19 T cell receptor beta chains came from one sample sequenced in a study of T cell repertoires in Merkel cell carcinoma. Clones were read by immunoSEQ multiplex PCR, and TCRdb kept only the in-frame ones, dropping some. Found here are 12,000 to 15,000 clones, 76% of them singletons; the top ten hold 17%. The sample taken for sequencing was tumor tissue. The origin of the receptors is an adult with Merkel cell carcinoma.

This clone was seen a handful of times. The chain is built from TRBV7-2 and TRBJ2-7; TRBD2 aligns across 7 bases. CDR1 is SGHTA, CDR2 FQGNSA, per germline. The V and J ends lost 5 bases and 9 bases, in that order; junction bases with no gene match: 10. CDR3 size: 13 residues. CDR3 nucleotide sequence: TGTGCCAGCAGCCGACCCCCTAGCGGATGGCAGTACTTC. This sequence encodes CASSRPPSGWQYF. The full variable domain, in which reference TRBV7-2 and TRBJ2-7 provide the parts outside the CDR3, is GAGVSQSPSNKVTEKGKDVELRCDPISGHTALYWYRQSLGQGLEFLIYFQGNSAPDKSGLPSDRFSAERTGGSVSTLTIQRTQQEDSAVYLCASSRPPSGWQYFGPGTRLTVT.

CDR3 amino acids: CASSDSGTSGYNEQFF. In DNA, the CDR3 is TGTGCCAGCAGTGACTCGGGCACTAGCGGGTACAATGAGCAGTTCTTC. The V gene is TRBV6-4, the J gene TRBJ2-1; TRBD2 agrees at 9 bases. The V and J ends lost 0 bases and 4 bases, in that order; junction bases with no gene match: 4. The CDR3 sequence is 16 residues long. CDR1 MRHNA and CDR2 SNTAGT come from the germline V gene.

The chain links TRBV10-2 to TRBJ2-1; 8 nucleotides agree with TRBD2. The CDR3 contains 12 residues. The germline gives CDR1 WSHSY, CDR2 SAAADI. V lost 6 bases and J lost 9; bases outside the gene matches: 4. CDR3 DNA: TGCGCCAGCAGCCCAGCGGGAGCTGAGCAGTTCTTC. It codes for CASSPAGAEQFF.

The chain has TRBV21-1 and TRBJ1-5; the table's TRBD1 call for D was not verified on the DNA. TRBV21-1 is marked as a pseudogene. The length of the CDR3 is 12 residues. The CDR3 region has the DNA TGTGCCAGCAGCAATTCAAATCAGCCCCAGCATTTT. Translation gives CASSNSNQPQHF.

The gene calls are TRBV19 and TRBJ2-1, with D perhaps TRBD2 (7 bases). Trimming cost V 6 bases and J 5 bases, with 17 bases left between them. In germline, CDR1 is LNHDA, CDR2 SQIVND (reference sequence). The CDR3 runs to 15 residues. The CDR3 spells CASSHRGLADNEQFF. CDR3 DNA sequence: TGTGCCAGTAGCCACCGGGGGCTAGCGGACAATGAGCAGTTCTTC.

V gene TRBV7-9 combines with J gene TRBJ2-7, with TRBD1 identical over 9 bases. The CDR3 loop spans 15 amino acids. Germline V CDR1 and CDR2: SEHNR, FQNEAQ (reference sequence). J was trimmed by 4 bases and V by 5 bases; bases with no gene match: 9. CDR3 in amino acids: CASSRGTGSTYEQYF. The CDR3 DNA follows: TGTGCCAGCAGCCGGGGGACAGGGAGCACATACGAGCAGTACTTC.

V usage is TRBV29-1 and J usage is TRBJ2-1; 12 nucleotides line up with TRBD2. From germline, CDR1 is SQVTM and CDR2 ANQGSEA. The CDR3 extends over 20 amino acids. V was pared by 3 bases and J by 0 bases, with 15 bases of the junction left unmatched. CDR3 bases: TGCAGCGTTGAGGGATTGCCGGGACTAGCGGGTGAGGGCTCCTACAATGAGCAGTTCTTC. As protein: CSVEGLPGLAGEGSYNEQFF.

This sequence joins TRBV6-2 or TRBV6-3 and TRBJ2-7; 10 nucleotides line up with TRBD2. The CDR3 sequence is 14 residues long. V gave up 6 bases and J gave up 5 bases; unmatched junction bases: 7. Germline lookup yields CDR1 MNHEY and CDR2 SVGEGT. CDR3 coding DNA: TGTGCCAGCAGGCCTAGCGGGAGTCCCCACGAGCAGTACTTC. Its translation: CASRPSGSPHEQYF.

The V gene is TRBV24-1, the J gene TRBJ1-5; D perhaps matches TRBD1 (6 bases). The CDR3 runs 16 residues. CDR1 and CDR2 from the germline V gene are KGHDR and SFDVKD. V lost 3 bases and J 1 base, leaving 12 bases between the germline ends. The CDR3 nucleotides are TGTGCCACCAGTGATGCCTGGGGGGCAAGCAATCAGCCCCAGCATTTT. It encodes CATSDAWGASNQPQHF.

This clone was found a few times. The chain is built from TRBV7-3 and TRBJ2-2; D may correspond to TRBD1 or TRBD2 (6 bases each). V was clipped by 5 bases and J by 3 bases, with 16 bases between them. The CDR3 is 16 amino acids. In germline, CDR1 is SGHTA, CDR2 FQGTGA. CDR3 sequence reads: CASSKRGVPDTGELFF. Written as DNA, the CDR3 is TGTGCCAGCAGCAAAAGGGGGGTTCCGGACACCGGGGAGCTGTTTTTT.

The V and J genes are TRBV6-5 and TRBJ2-1, with D perhaps matching TRBD1 (5 bases). The germline V gene has CDR1 MNHEY and CDR2 SVGAGI. CDR3 length: 12 residues. Trimming left V 11 bases short and J 12 bases short, with 20 bases between. The CDR3 nucleotides read TGTGCCGTTAGGGGTGTCCTAGGGGTGCAGTTCTTC. Translating it yields CAVRGVLGVQFF.

CDR3 nucleotide sequence: TGCGCCAGCAGCCAAGAGGAGGGGACAGGGCCGAATGAGCAGTTCTTC. Amino acid sequence: CASSQEEGTGPNEQFF. The chain couples TRBV4-1 to TRBJ2-1, with 9 bases fitting TRBD1. Germline-derived CDR1 and CDR2 are MGHRA and YSYEKL. This CDR3 region has 16 residues. The trim removed 0 bases at V and 7 bases at J, leaving 7 bases unmatched.

J is TRBJ1-1 and V is TRBV5-6; TRBD1 agrees at 9 bases. This CDR3 is built from 15 residues. Losses at the gene ends were 4 bases for V and 4 bases for J; bases not matched to a gene: 8. Germline CDR1 SGHDT, CDR2 YYEEEE. The CDR3 is CASSLRDRATTEAFF. The CDR3, as DNA: TGTGCCAGCAGCCTAAGGGACAGGGCGACCACTGAAGCTTTCTTT.

The rearrangement uses TRBV28 and TRBJ2-3; D is undetermined. The germline V gene encodes CDR1 MDHEN and CDR2 SYDVKM. The CDR3 totals 12 residues. V dropped 2 bases and J dropped 3 bases, with 3 bases sitting between them. CDR3 sequence (DNA): TGTGCCAGCAGTTTAAATACAGATACGCAGTATTTT. It encodes CASSLNTDTQYF.

Regarding this clone: This CDR3 is also generated by other DNA sequences in the sample. This chain joins TRBV27 and TRBJ2-7; 9 bases align to TRBD1. The CDR3 consists of 15 residues. The V segment lost 6 bases and the J segment 1 base; nucleotides outside the gene matches: 7. Germline V gene data show CDR1 as MNHEY and CDR2 as SMNVEV (reference sequence). CDR3 region: CASRTQGAPSYEQYF. The CDR3 region has the DNA TGTGCCAGCAGGACACAGGGGGCCCCGTCCTACGAGCAGTACTTC.

The genes are TRBV4-3 and TRBJ1-2, with D hard to call. Trimming took 1 base from V and 3 from J, leaving 15 bases between them. This CDR3 region has 16 residues. From germline, CDR1 is LGHNA and CDR2 YSLEER. As DNA, the CDR3 is TGCGCCAGCAGCCAAGGGATCGACGGGCCTCACTATGGCTACACCTTC. Translated: CASSQGIDGPHYGYTF.

The chain joins TRBV14 to TRBJ2-5; perhaps D is TRBD1 or TRBD2 (5 bases each). This CDR3 is built from 11 residues. Germline CDR1 and CDR2: SGHDN and FVKESK. V was shortened by 4 bases and J by 9 bases, with 9 bases between the two germline ends. The CDR3 nucleotides are TGTGCCAGCAGCCGAGGGGCAGCCCAGTACTTC. Translation: CASSRGAAQYF.

The genes are TRBV28 and TRBJ1-1; D unresolved. The CDR3 runs to 16 residues. Germline assignment: CDR1 MDHEN and CDR2 SYDVKM. V was cut by 1 base and J by 5 bases, with 17 bases left in between. Here the CDR3 reads CASSLYGEGPGTEAFF. The CDR3 bases are TGTGCCAGCAGTTTATACGGGGAGGGTCCGGGTACTGAAGCTTTCTTT.

This clone was seen a handful of times. The genes are TRBV3-1 (or the pseudogene TRBV3-2) and TRBJ1-5; D gene ambiguous. Germline CDR1 and CDR2: LGHDT and YNNKEL (reference sequence). Trimming shortened V by 5 bases and J by 8 bases, and 13 bases separated the two germline ends. This CDR3 has 13 amino acids. CDR3 residues: CASSAWRGEPQHF. Here the CDR3 DNA reads TGTGCCAGCAGCGCCTGGCGCGGAGAGCCCCAGCATTTT.